These 3 T cell receptor beta chains were sequenced from one sample in a study of cytomegalovirus exposure and HLA in healthy donors. The study ran its PCR with 60 Vbeta and 13 Jbeta primers. TCRdb's copy holds only in-frame clones and misses some; the assay was immunoSEQ multiplex PCR. The top ten hold 3.5% to 4.5% of the sample, which has under 170,000 clones, roughly 80% seen once. The sample consisted of PBMCs. The receptors derive from a human donor in good health.

The chain combines TRBV28 with TRBJ2-1, with D unclear. This CDR3 is 14 amino acids long. The germline V and J ends were trimmed by 2 bases and 0 bases, with 5 bases remaining between them. Germline V gene lookup returns CDR1 MDHEN and CDR2 SYDVKM. The CDR3 DNA reads TGTGCCAGCAGTTTAGTCAGCTCCTACAATGAGCAGTTCTTC. This codes for CASSLVSSYNEQFF.

This chain joins TRBV6-4 and TRBJ2-1; 9 nucleotides align to TRBD2. V shed 2 bases, J shed 6 bases, and the junction held 11 bases outside the gene matches. The germline gives CDR1 MRHNA, CDR2 SNTAGT. The CDR3 runs 17 residues. The CDR3 sequence is CASSDQAVLAGINEQFF. For the CDR3, the DNA is TGTGCCAGCAGTGACCAGGCGGTCCTAGCGGGAATCAATGAGCAGTTCTTC.

This sequence joins TRBV6-5 and TRBJ2-1, with a weak D call TRBD1 (6 bases). From germline, CDR1 is MNHEY and CDR2 SVGAGI. The CDR3 has 15 amino acids. V lost 4 bases and J 8 bases, leaving 18 bases between the germline ends. The CDR3 here is CASSSPKQGIYEQFF. The CDR3 DNA sequence: TGTGCCAGCAGTTCCCCGAAACAGGGAATCTATGAGCAGTTCTTC.